The 30 T cell receptor beta chains presented below share a single source sample, sequenced in a study of long-term antiretroviral therapy in people with HIV. Survey-level resolution applied to immunoSEQ assay v3.0. The table came from immunoSEQ multiplex PCR; TCRdb's copy has only in-frame clones and leaves some out. The sample has fewer than 25,000 clones, 70% to 90% seen once. The source material was unsorted PBMCs, sampled 1.2 years after starting antiretroviral therapy. These receptors were collected from a man between 50 and 59 years old with HIV.

The genes are TRBV28 and TRBJ2-3; 8 bases match TRBD2. The CDR3 is 14 amino acids. CDR1 is MDHEN and CDR2 is SYDVKM in the germline V gene. V shed 5 bases, J shed 2 bases, and the junction held 3 bases outside the gene matches. Here the CDR3 reads CASSEAGVTDTQYF. CDR3 bases: TGTGCCAGCAGTGAAGCGGGGGTCACAGATACGCAGTATTTT. The full variable domain, with the rest looked up from reference TRBV28 and TRBJ2-3, is DVKVTQSSRYLVKRTGEKVFLECVQDMDHENMFWYRQDPGLGLRLIYFSYDVKMKEKGDIPEGYSVSREKKERFSLILESASTNQTSMYLCASSEAGVTDTQYFGPGTRLTVL.

The chain recombines TRBV5-1 with TRBJ2-1; 8 bases line up with TRBD2. The V segment lost 3 bases and the J segment 7 bases; nucleotides outside the gene matches: 15. There are 17 residues in the CDR3. From germline, CDR1 is SGHRS and CDR2 YFSETQ. Here the CDR3 reads CASSSLQAAGVSNEQFF. In nucleotides, the CDR3 is TGCGCCAGCAGCTCCTTGCAGGCAGCGGGGGTTTCAAATGAGCAGTTCTTC.

The V gene is TRBV18, the J gene TRBJ1-2; D is unresolved. The germline V and J ends were trimmed by 6 bases and 4 bases, with 9 bases remaining between them. This CDR3 comprises 12 residues. Germline V gene data show CDR1 as KGHSH and CDR2 as LQKENI. CDR3 coding DNA: TGTGCCAGCTCGATGGAACGCTATGGCTACACCTTC. Protein sequence: CASSMERYGYTF.

This rearrangement joins TRBV6-5 to TRBJ2-2, with D uncertain. Between the trimmed V and J ends, which lost 4 bases and 0 bases, there was a span of 6 bases. There are 14 residues in the CDR3. The germline V gene encodes CDR1 MNHEY and CDR2 SVGAGI. CDR3 coding DNA: TGTGCCAGCAGTTTCGTATCGAACACCGGGGAGCTGTTTTTT. As protein: CASSFVSNTGELFF.

The chain combines TRBV11-2 with TRBJ1-2; possible D gene TRBD1, 5 bases. Trimming removed 6 bases at V and 2 bases at J, with 10 bases between. The CDR3 has 13 residues. The germline V gene encodes CDR1 SGHAT and CDR2 FQNNGV. This chain's CDR3 is CASRETGNYGYTF. The DNA of the CDR3 is TGTGCCAGCAGAGAAACAGGAAACTATGGCTACACCTTC.

The chain uses TRBV6-5 and TRBJ1-1; a weak D match, TRBD1 (6 bases). Trimming stripped 6 bases from V and 0 bases from J, with 14 bases between. The CDR3 contains 15 residues. CDR1 is MNHEY and CDR2 is SVGAGI in the germline V gene. This chain's CDR3 is CASSKQGSMNTEAFF. CDR3 sequence (DNA): TGTGCCAGCAGCAAGCAGGGGTCGATGAACACTGAAGCTTTCTTT.

The V call is TRBV25-1, the J call TRBJ1-2; 8 bases are shared with TRBD1. J lost 7 bases, V lost 1 base, and 8 bases had no gene match. The CDR3 loop spans 15 amino acids. Per germline, CDR1 MGHDK and CDR2 SYGVNS. CDR3 DNA: TGTGCCAGCAGTGAATTGGGTGCAGGGGGCGGTGGCTACACCTTC. It encodes CASSELGAGGGGYTF.

This clone was seen only once. The rearrangement uses TRBV7-3 and TRBJ1-1; D gene ambiguous. Deletions cut 0 bases from V and 11 bases from J, with 16 bases between. The CDR3 sequence is 14 residues long. Germline loops: CDR1 SGHTA, CDR2 FQGTGA. CDR3 nucleotides: TGTGCCAGCAGCTTAACGGTGTCGACCCGAAGGGCTTTCTTT. Protein: CASSLTVSTRRAFF. Full variable domain (rest looked up from reference TRBV7-3 and TRBJ1-1): GAGVSQTPSNKVTEKGKYVELRCDPISGHTALYWYRQSLGQGPEFLIYFQGTGAADDSGLPNDRFFAVRPEGSVSTLKIQRTERGDSAVYLCASSLTVSTRRAFFGQGTRLTVV.

This chain links TRBV15 with TRBJ2-1, with a possible D match to TRBD2 (5 bases). This CDR3 has 12 residues. Germline V gives CDR1 LNHNV, CDR2 YYDKDF (reference sequence). V lost 0 bases, J lost 15 bases, and 12 bases lay in between. CDR3 amino acids: CATSRDRRSPFF. As DNA, the CDR3 is TGTGCCACCAGCAGAGATAGGAGGAGTCCGTTCTTC.

This clone was found once. The chain carries TRBV10-2 and TRBJ2-7; tentative D call: TRBD2 (6 bases). The CDR3 loop spans 20 amino acids. V lost 2 bases to trimming and J lost 2 bases, with 28 bases between them. CDR1 and CDR2 from the germline V gene are WSHSY and SAAADI. CDR3 residues: CASSERSRDSTYAPTYEQYF. In nucleotides, the CDR3 is TGCGCCAGCAGTGAGCGGTCCAGGGACTCGACCTACGCCCCAACCTACGAGCAGTACTTC.

This chain joins TRBV19 and TRBJ1-6, with 8 bases identical to TRBD1. The length of the CDR3 is 15 residues. V shed 5 bases, J shed 7 bases, and the junction held 7 bases outside the gene matches. Germline V gene sequence: CDR1 LNHDA, CDR2 SQIVND (reference sequence). The CDR3: CASSSGQGRNSPLHF. The CDR3 DNA follows: TGTGCCAGTAGTTCCGGACAGGGAAGAAATTCACCCCTCCACTTT.

The rearrangement joins TRBV5-1 to TRBJ2-7; D perhaps matches TRBD2 (6 bases). Germline CDR1 SGHRS, CDR2 YFSETQ. Trimming took 3 bases from V and 4 from J, leaving 14 bases between them. The CDR3 totals 14 residues. This chain's CDR3 is CASSSSGLKYEQYF. The CDR3 bases are TGCGCCAGCAGCTCATCGGGACTGAAGTACGAGCAGTACTTC.

V usage is TRBV30 and J usage is TRBJ1-1; possibly TRBD1 for D (5 bases). The germline CDR1 and CDR2 sequences are GTSNPN and SVGIG (reference sequence). CDR3 size: 13 residues. With 2 bases removed from V and 4 bases from J, the gap between germline ends came to 11 bases. CDR3 nucleotides: TGTGCCTGGAGTCGGGGGTTTGGCACTGAAGCTTTCTTT. Translating it yields CAWSRGFGTEAFF.

This chain connects TRBV5-6 to TRBJ2-1, with unresolved D. V lost 0 bases to trimming and J lost 6 bases, with 4 bases between them. CDR1 and CDR2 from the germline V gene are SGHDT and YYEEEE. The CDR3 spans 12 residues. CDR3 amino acids: CASSLGFNEQFF. In DNA, the CDR3 is TGTGCCAGCAGCTTGGGGTTCAATGAGCAGTTCTTC.

Written as DNA, the CDR3 is TGTGCCAGCAGCTTGAGTGACCCAGGCTATGGCTACACCTTC. It specifies CASSLSDPGYGYTF. The V call is TRBV5-6, the J call TRBJ1-2; D is undetermined. Trimming took off 1 base at V and 4 bases at J, with 11 bases between the two ends. The germline V gene encodes CDR1 SGHDT and CDR2 YYEEEE. The CDR3 loop spans 14 amino acids.

The chain couples TRBV5-4 to TRBJ1-2; D call uncertain. This CDR3 has 14 residues. Germline CDR1 is SGHNT and CDR2 is YYREEE (reference sequence). Trimming stripped 0 bases from V and 4 bases from J, with 10 bases between. The CDR3 is CASSLADASYGYTF. The CDR3, as DNA: TGTGCCAGCAGCTTGGCCGACGCCTCCTATGGCTACACCTTC.

This clone occurred once. The J gene is TRBJ2-7, the V gene TRBV6-5; unclear D gene. CDR3 length equals 13 residues. Germline values: CDR1 MNHEY, CDR2 SVGAGI. V was clipped by 5 bases and J by 2 bases, with 10 bases between them. CDR3 in DNA: TGTGCCAGCAGTCTGGGTCCAACCTACGAGCAGTACTTC. This encodes CASSLGPTYEQYF.

The rearrangement joins TRBV6-1 to TRBJ2-7; weak D call: TRBD2 (6 bases). In germline, CDR1 is MNHNS, CDR2 SASEGT. The V end lost 2 bases, the J end lost 4 bases, and 18 bases lay between the germline ends. This CDR3 is built from 16 residues. DNA of the CDR3: TGTGCCAGCAGTGAATCGGGGGAGACGATCCTATACGAGCAGTACTTC. It specifies CASSESGETILYEQYF.

V gene TRBV7-9 combines with J gene TRBJ1-1; maybe TRBD1 (5 bases). The CDR3 runs 11 residues. CDR1 SEHNR and CDR2 FQNEAQ come from the germline V gene (reference sequence). Trimming shortened V by 4 bases and J by 7 bases, and 7 bases separated the two germline ends. The CDR3 nucleotides read TGTGCCAGCAGCTGGGACGTTGAAGCTTTCTTT. Amino acids: CASSWDVEAFF. The full variable domain, completed using reference TRBV7-9 and TRBJ1-1, is DTGVSQNPRHKITKRGQNVTFRCDPISEHNRLYWYRQTLGQGPEFLTYFQNEAQLEKSRLLSDRFSAERPKGSFSTLEIQRTEQGDSAMYLCASSWDVEAFFGQGTRLTVV.

The chain couples TRBV30 to TRBJ1-1, with TRBD1 identical over 7 bases. The CDR3 consists of 14 residues. Germline CDR1 and CDR2: GTSNPN and SVGIG (reference sequence). The junction had 4 bases not matched to a gene; V was cut back by 0 bases and J by 3 bases. As DNA, the CDR3 is TGTGCCTGGAGTGTAGAACAGGGGTACACTGAAGCTTTCTTT. Translating gives CAWSVEQGYTEAFF.

The CDR3 sequence is CASSQAGDNEQFF. CDR3 DNA sequence: TGTGCCAGCAGCCAGGCAGGGGACAATGAGCAGTTCTTC. The genes are TRBV14 and TRBJ2-1; tentative D call: TRBD1 (6 bases). The CDR3 length is 13 residues. V was clipped by 3 bases and J by 5 bases, with 8 bases between them. The V gene's germline CDR1 is SGHDN and CDR2 FVKESK.

The rearrangement links TRBV4-3 to TRBJ2-7; possible D gene TRBD1, 6 bases. Germline V lookup: CDR1 LGHNA, CDR2 YSLEER. CDR3 length equals 15 residues. V shed 6 bases and J shed 3 bases, with 18 bases lying between them. The CDR3 here is CASRQGRFGGYEQYF. CDR3 DNA: TGCGCCAGCAGACAGGGTAGGTTTGGGGGCTACGAGCAGTACTTC.

This clone is a singleton in its sample. This rearrangement joins TRBV10-2 to TRBJ1-1; no definite D call. Germline loops: CDR1 WSHSY, CDR2 SAAADI. Trimming cost V 0 bases and J 3 bases, with 11 bases left between them. CDR3 length: 15 residues. The chain's CDR3 is CASSESSGTHTEAFF. DNA for the CDR3: TGCGCCAGCAGTGAGTCATCGGGTACACACACTGAAGCTTTCTTT.

The chain links TRBV9 to TRBJ1-2; D perhaps matches TRBD1 (6 bases). Germline CDR1 reads SGDLS; CDR2 reads YYNGEE. V lost 0 bases to trimming and J lost 3 bases, with 9 bases between them. The CDR3 is made up of 14 amino acids. CDR3 residues: CASSVGYRDYGYTF. Here the CDR3 DNA reads TGTGCCAGCAGCGTAGGCTACAGGGACTATGGCTACACCTTC.

The chain recombines TRBV5-1 with TRBJ1-3; TRBD1 might be the D (5 bases). CDR1 SGHRS and CDR2 YFSETQ come from the germline V gene. The CDR3 runs 15 residues. Trimming removed 4 bases at V and 2 bases at J, with 13 bases between. For the CDR3, the DNA is TGCGCCAGCAGCGGAGGTTGGGGGACTGGAAACACCATATATTTT. Its protein is CASSGGWGTGNTIYF.

The sample holds one count of this clone. The genes are TRBV9 and TRBJ1-1; no reliable D call. Trimming left V 0 bases short and J 0 bases short, with 12 bases between. CDR3 length equals 16 residues. Germline CDR1 SGDLS, CDR2 YYNGEE. CDR3 region: CASSVGPAEMNTEAFF. The CDR3 DNA reads TGTGCCAGCAGCGTAGGTCCGGCAGAGATGAACACTGAAGCTTTCTTT.

J is TRBJ2-7 and V is TRBV29-1; 7 bases fit TRBD1. This CDR3 spans 14 amino acids. Germline CDR1 SQVTM, CDR2 ANQGSEA. The V gene end was trimmed by 6 bases and the J gene end by 5 bases; junction bases not matched to a gene: 13. The CDR3, as DNA: TGCAGCGTGGTTACCGGGACAGCTAGAGACGAGCAGTACTTC. This translates into CSVVTGTARDEQYF.

This CDR3 is CASSAPGRPSTDTQYF. The DNA of the CDR3 is TGTGCCAGTAGTGCCCCGGGACGGCCGAGCACAGATACGCAGTATTTT. This sequence joins TRBV19 and TRBJ2-3; possibly TRBD1 or TRBD2 for D (5 bases each). Trimming took off 5 bases at V and 0 bases at J, with 15 bases between the two ends. The CDR3 is 16 residues long. CDR1 is LNHDA and CDR2 is SQIVND in the germline V gene (reference sequence). Supplemented by reference TRBV19 and TRBJ2-3, the full variable domain reads DGGITQSPKYLFRKEGQNVTLSCEQNLNHDAMYWYRQDPGQGLRLIYYSQIVNDFQKGDIAEGYSVSREKKESFPLTVTSAQKNPTAFYLCASSAPGRPSTDTQYFGPGTRLTVL.

The chain links TRBV2 to TRBJ2-5, with 8 nucleotides matching TRBD2. The CDR3 sequence is 16 residues long. V dropped 6 bases and J dropped 1; count of bases not matched to a gene: 10. Germline CDR1 reads SNHLY; CDR2 reads FYNNEI. The CDR3 DNA reads as TGTGCCAGCAGCGAGCCCAAAGCGGGGGCCCAAGAGACCCAGTACTTC. This gives the protein CASSEPKAGAQETQYF.

V is TRBV7-9 and J is TRBJ1-1, with TRBD1 matching over 8 bases. CDR3 length equals 16 residues. The trim removed 9 bases at V and 1 base at J, leaving 13 bases unmatched. Germline CDR1 reads SEHNR; CDR2 reads FQNEAQ (reference sequence). The CDR3 sequence: CASSNRGRGSNTEAFF. The CDR3 DNA reads TGTGCCAGTTCCAACAGGGGGAGGGGATCGAACACTGAAGCTTTCTTT. Variable domain in full (rest from reference TRBV7-9 and TRBJ1-1): DTGVSQNPRHKITKRGQNVTFRCDPISEHNRLYWYRQTLGQGPEFLTYFQNEAQLEKSRLLSDRFSAERPKGSFSTLEIQRTEQGDSAMYLCASSNRGRGSNTEAFFGQGTRLTVV.